This T cell receptor beta chain was captured in a study of CXCR3-negative and CXCR3-positive naive CD8 T cells. General study points: Comparison of naive cells showed more hydrophobic TRB CDR3s in CXCR3-positive than in CXCR3-negative naive cells. Cryopreserved cells showed partially decreased CXCR3 expression, and most assays used fresh PBMCs.

On this clonotype itself: Its specificity is not known.

Researchers prepared the TRB cDNA libraries using 5' RACE with UMI labels. TCRdb reworked the 5' RACE reads into one entry per CDR3 protein, no DNA. The data show around 81,000 distinct CDR3 sequences, and the top ten clones hold around 1.6%. Identification of naive CD8+ T cells rested on CD45RO-CCR7+CD27+CD95- status. The CDR3 loop spans 13 amino acids. Looked up from germline, CDR1 is DFQATT and CDR2 is SNEGSKA (reference sequence). V is TRBV20-1 and J is TRBJ1-1; the TCRdb D gene call, TRBD1, has no DNA to confirm it. This TCR came from a human donor in good health. Some clones in this sample may be carry-over from other donors' samples. What was sequenced was naive CXCR3- CD8+ T cells from blood. Subset defined: CD45RO-CCR7+CD27+CD95- naive CD8+ T cells lacking CXCR3 (TNR3-). CDR3 loop: CSASRGGSTEAFF.